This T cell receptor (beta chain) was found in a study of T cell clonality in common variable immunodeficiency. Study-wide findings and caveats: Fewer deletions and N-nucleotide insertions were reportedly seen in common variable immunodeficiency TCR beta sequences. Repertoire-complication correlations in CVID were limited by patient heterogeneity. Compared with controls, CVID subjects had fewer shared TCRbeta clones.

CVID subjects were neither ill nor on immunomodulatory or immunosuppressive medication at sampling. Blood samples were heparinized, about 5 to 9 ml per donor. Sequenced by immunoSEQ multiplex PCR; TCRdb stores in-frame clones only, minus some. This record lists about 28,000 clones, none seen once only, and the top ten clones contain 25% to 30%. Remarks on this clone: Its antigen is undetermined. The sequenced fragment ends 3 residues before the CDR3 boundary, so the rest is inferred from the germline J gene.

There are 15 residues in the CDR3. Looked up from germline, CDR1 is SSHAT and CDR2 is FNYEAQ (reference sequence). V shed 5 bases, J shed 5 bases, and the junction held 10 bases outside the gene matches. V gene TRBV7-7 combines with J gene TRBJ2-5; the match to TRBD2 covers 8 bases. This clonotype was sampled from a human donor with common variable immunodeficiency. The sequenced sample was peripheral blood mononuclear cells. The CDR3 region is CASSRFRGGGETQYF. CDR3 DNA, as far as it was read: TGTGCCAGCAGCCGTTTTCGGGGGGGTGGGGAGACC.